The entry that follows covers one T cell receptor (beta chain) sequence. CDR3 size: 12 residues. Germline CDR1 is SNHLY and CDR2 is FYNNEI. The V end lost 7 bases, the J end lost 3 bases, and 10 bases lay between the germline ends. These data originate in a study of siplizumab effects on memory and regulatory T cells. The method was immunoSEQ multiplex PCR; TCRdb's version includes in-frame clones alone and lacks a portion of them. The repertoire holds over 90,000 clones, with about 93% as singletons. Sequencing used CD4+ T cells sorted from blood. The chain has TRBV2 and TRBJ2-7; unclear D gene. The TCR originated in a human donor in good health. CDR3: CASIGQIYEQYF. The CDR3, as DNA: TGTGCCAGCATTGGGCAGATCTACGAGCAGTACTTC.